The clone carrying this TCR beta chain has just a few counts. With 6 bases clipped from V and 7 bases from J, the junction kept 9 bases outside the gene matches. The CDR3 has 13 residues. Per the germline V gene, CDR1 is MNHNY and CDR2 is SVGAGI (reference sequence). The entry originates in a study of identical twins. TCRdb passed the 5' RACE reads through MiXCR, listing each CDR3 protein once. The sample gives nearly 900,000 distinct CDR3 sequences, around 12% of which show up once; around 1.5% is in the top ten. The same data also went into a second study, on yellow fever vaccine responses in identical twins.

The receptor's source is a woman aged 18-35 years in good health. The sample was PBMCs. The chain combines TRBV6-6 with TRBJ2-7; TRBD1 matches at 7 bases. CDR3 in DNA: TGTGCCAGCAGCTATGACAGGGTCTGGGAGCAGTACTTC. Translating gives CASSYDRVWEQYF.